This T cell receptor beta chain emerged from a study of CD8+ T cells in alopecia areata. The CDR3 length is 16 residues. After removal of 3 bases from V and 2 bases from J, the junction contained 7 bases not matched to a gene. Germline values: CDR1 LGHNA, CDR2 YSLEER. The authors extracted RNA and reverse transcribed it into cDNA as the sequencing template. Some clones are missing from TCRdb's copy, which holds only in-frame ones; the method was immunoSEQ multiplex PCR. This sample has about 120,000 clones, with over 55% found just once. The treatment denotes: oral pan-JAK inhibitor, 5-10 mg twice daily.

This chain joins TRBV4-3 and TRBJ2-3; 8 nucleotides agree with TRBD2. The source of this sequence is a human donor with alopecia areata. This specimen consisted of CD4+ T cells sorted from blood, obtained at week 4, from a patient treated with tofacitinib. The CDR3 nucleotides are TGCGCCAGCAGCCAGCTGACTAGCGATAACACAGATACGCAGTATTTT. This sequence encodes CASSQLTSDNTDTQYF.